The 23 T cell receptor beta chains listed next were all sequenced from one sample in a study of Tregs in tolerant kidney transplant recipients. TCRdb's table, derived via immunoSEQ multiplex PCR, lists solely in-frame clones and lacks some. Of around 50,000 clones detected, more than 70% appear once; the ten largest clones hold about 5.5%. The source material was CD4+ T cells from blood. The receptors come from a human donor in good health.

This chain uses TRBV5-1 with TRBJ1-1, with no clear D. V was shortened by 0 bases and J by 7 bases, with 13 bases between the two germline ends. The CDR3 loop spans 14 amino acids. From germline, CDR1 is SGHRS and CDR2 YFSETQ. The DNA of the CDR3 is TGCGCCAGCAGCTTGGTTGCAGGCTCGGATGAAGCTTTCTTT. It codes for CASSLVAGSDEAFF.

This sequence joins TRBV6-6 and TRBJ2-5; D remains ambiguous. Germline V gives CDR1 MNHNY, CDR2 SVGAGI (reference sequence). Trimming took off 6 bases at V and 5 bases at J, with 10 bases between the two ends. The CDR3 totals 12 residues. CDR3 coding DNA: TGTGCCAGCAGAATGAGTTTTGAGACCCAGTACTTC. This gives the protein CASRMSFETQYF.

The chain uses TRBV18 and TRBJ2-1; tentatively, D is TRBD1 (5 bases). This CDR3 region has 12 residues. V shed 6 bases and J shed 5 bases, with 8 bases lying between them. The germline gives CDR1 KGHSH, CDR2 LQKENI. The CDR3 DNA follows: TGTGCCAGCTCGCAACAGGACAATGAGCAGTTCTTC. Protein: CASSQQDNEQFF.

This chain joins TRBV2 and TRBJ2-7; D tentatively reads TRBD1 or TRBD2 (5 bases each). V was trimmed by 6 bases and J by 0 bases, leaving 9 bases between them. The CDR3 is 13 amino acids. Germline values: CDR1 SNHLY, CDR2 FYNNEI. CDR3 sequence: CASSRDRSYEQYF. Here the CDR3 DNA reads TGTGCCAGCAGCCGGGACCGCTCCTACGAGCAGTACTTC.

This chain uses TRBV10-3 with TRBJ2-5; the D gene is possibly TRBD2 (5 bases). V was cut by 10 bases and J by 5 bases, with 17 bases left in between. Germline V CDR1 and CDR2: ENHRY, SYGVKD. The CDR3 covers 13 residues. The CDR3 coding sequence is TGTGCCAGCCTGCCGAGGGTGGGGGAGACCCAGTACTTC. It specifies CASLPRVGETQYF.

The rearrangement uses TRBV25-1 and TRBJ2-7; 8 nucleotides agree with TRBD1. The CDR3 extends over 13 amino acids. Trimming cost V 2 bases and J 4 bases; bases outside gene matches: 1. Germline V gene lookup returns CDR1 MGHDK and CDR2 SYGVNS. The CDR3 bases are TGTGCCAGCAGTGAAACAGGGGGTTACGAGCAGTACTTC. The encoded protein is CASSETGGYEQYF.

This clone appeared once. The gene calls are TRBV13 and TRBJ1-5; D call uncertain. CDR1 is PRHDT and CDR2 is FYEKMQ in the germline V gene (reference sequence). The CDR3 runs 14 residues. Trimming removed 2 bases at V and 3 bases at J, with 8 bases between. The CDR3 DNA sequence: TGTGCCAGCAGCTTACAGAGGCTCAATCAGCCCCAGCATTTT. This translates into CASSLQRLNQPQHF.

In its sample, this clone was seen a few times. This chain joins TRBV5-4 and TRBJ1-2; D is perhaps TRBD1 (5 bases). Deletions cut 4 bases from V and 4 bases from J, with 14 bases between. Germline lookup yields CDR1 SGHNT and CDR2 YYREEE (reference sequence). The CDR3 runs 14 residues. The CDR3 coding sequence is TGTGCCAGCAGCCAAAGTGGGGCGGGCTATGGCTACACCTTC. As protein: CASSQSGAGYGYTF.

The rearrangement joins TRBV29-1 to TRBJ1-1; no clear D gene. Trimming removed 4 bases at V and 1 base at J, with 10 bases between. The length of the CDR3 is 13 residues. The V gene's germline CDR1 is SQVTM and CDR2 ANQGSEA. The CDR3 protein is CSVGPRTNTEAFF. Here the CDR3 DNA reads TGCAGCGTTGGCCCCAGGACGAACACTGAAGCTTTCTTT.

This chain joins TRBV4-3 and TRBJ2-7; D not resolved. This CDR3 comprises 14 residues. The V and J ends lost 2 bases and 5 bases respectively, with 13 bases between them. CDR1 and CDR2 from the germline V gene are LGHNA and YSLEER. CDR3 nucleotides: TGCGCCAGCAGCCAAAACCCTGGATCCCACGAGCAGTACTTC. It is translated as CASSQNPGSHEQYF.

V and J are TRBV5-1 and TRBJ2-1; 10 bases line up with TRBD1. Looked up from germline, CDR1 is SGHRS and CDR2 is YFSETQ. This CDR3 region has 14 residues. V trimming: 4 bases; J trimming: 5 bases; junction bases outside the gene matches: 3. CDR3 in DNA: TGCGCCAGCAGCCAGGGACAGGGGAACAATGAGCAGTTCTTC. Its translation is CASSQGQGNNEQFF.

This chain joins TRBV15 and TRBJ2-3; D is undetermined. The V gene's germline CDR1 is LNHNV and CDR2 YYDKDF (reference sequence). Trimming removed 0 bases at V and 2 bases at J, with 9 bases between. The CDR3 covers 15 residues. CDR3 in amino acids: CATSRDVDLTDTQYF. In nucleotides, the CDR3 is TGTGCCACCAGCAGAGATGTGGACCTCACAGATACGCAGTATTTT.

This clone was observed a single time. The V gene is TRBV2, the J gene TRBJ2-2, with 8 positions matching TRBD2. Germline assignment: CDR1 SNHLY and CDR2 FYNNEI. The CDR3 consists of 15 residues. The V gene end was trimmed by 6 bases and the J gene end by 3 bases; junction bases not matched to a gene: 6. The CDR3 DNA reads TGTGCCAGCAGGCTTTTAGCGGGACACACCGGGGAGCTGTTTTTT. Translation gives CASRLLAGHTGELFF.

This clone has only one observation. This chain joins TRBV6-5 and TRBJ2-5, with 7 nucleotides matching TRBD2. Looked up from germline, CDR1 is MNHEY and CDR2 is SVGAGI. V dropped 6 bases and J dropped 4; count of bases not matched to a gene: 8. CDR3 length equals 14 residues. CDR3 in amino acids: CASRASGGRETQYF. Here the CDR3 DNA reads TGTGCCAGCAGGGCTAGCGGAGGGAGAGAGACCCAGTACTTC.

The chain couples TRBV9 to TRBJ1-1; no definite D call. Germline V lookup: CDR1 SGDLS, CDR2 YYNGEE. The CDR3 extends over 14 amino acids. V lost 2 bases and J lost 6, with 14 bases in between. The CDR3 DNA follows: TGTGCCAGCAGCGTCGGCAGGCGGTCCTCTGAAGCTTTCTTT. It encodes CASSVGRRSSEAFF.

The J gene is TRBJ1-5, the V gene TRBV21-1. TRBV21-1 is a pseudogene. The CDR3 loop spans 18 amino acids. CDR3 sequence reads: CASSKGRTVPRANQPQHF. Here the CDR3 DNA reads TGTGCCAGCAGCAAAGGGAGAACGGTGCCCCGGGCCAATCAGCCCCAGCATTTT.

Only a few counts were recorded for this clone. The V gene is TRBV5-1, the J gene TRBJ2-5; 9 positions match TRBD1. Losses at the gene ends were 6 bases for V and 5 bases for J; bases not matched to a gene: 11. The germline V gene encodes CDR1 SGHRS and CDR2 YFSETQ. CDR3 size: 15 residues. CDR3 residues: CASTATGQGGETQYF. In nucleotides, the CDR3 is TGCGCCAGCACCGCTACGGGACAGGGTGGGGAGACCCAGTACTTC.

The V gene is TRBV18, the J gene TRBJ2-7; D possibly corresponds to TRBD2 (7 bases). The CDR3 runs 13 residues. Trimming took off 3 bases at V and 7 bases at J, with 13 bases between the two ends. CDR1 and CDR2 (germline): KGHSH, LQKENI. The CDR3 protein is CASSPGGQREQYF. CDR3 DNA: TGTGCCAGCTCACCGGGGGGGCAAAGGGAGCAGTACTTC.

This rearrangement joins TRBV19 to TRBJ2-1; the D is unclear. The CDR3 is 11 amino acids. V lost 3 bases to trimming and J lost 13 bases, with 10 bases between them. CDR1 is LNHDA, CDR2 SQIVND, per germline (reference sequence). The CDR3 reads CASSIYRRQFF. CDR3 DNA: TGTGCCAGTAGTATTTACCGACGACAGTTCTTC.

This chain uses TRBV10-3 with TRBJ2-6; 7 bases are a match to TRBD1. V lost 7 bases and J lost 0; bases outside the gene matches: 12. The CDR3 is 18 amino acids. CDR1 is ENHRY and CDR2 is SYGVKD in the germline V gene. Here the CDR3 DNA reads TGTGCCATCAAGCCTAGCACAGGGGTGGGCTCTGGGGCCAACGTCCTGACTTTC. Translation: CAIKPSTGVGSGANVLTF.

V usage is TRBV19 and J usage is TRBJ2-5; D gene unclear. Near its end, the DNA agrees better with TRBJ2-7, so the J call may be wrong. Germline CDR1 is LNHDA and CDR2 is SQIVND (reference sequence). The CDR3 spans 15 residues. The CDR3 DNA follows: TGTGCCAGTAGTATGTATCTGGGCAGGAACTACGAGCAGTACTTC. It encodes CASSMYLGRNYEQYF.

This chain joins TRBV10-1 and TRBJ1-2; D perhaps matches TRBD1 (6 bases). The CDR3 runs 16 residues. V gave up 7 bases and J gave up 4 bases, with 22 bases separating them. From germline, CDR1 is WNHNN and CDR2 SYGVQD (reference sequence). The chain's CDR3 is CASTNTTVGATYGYTF. In DNA, the CDR3 is TGCGCCAGCACCAACACAACGGTGGGGGCTACCTATGGCTACACCTTC.

This chain links TRBV6-5 with TRBJ1-2; D is unclear. The V end lost 5 bases, the J end lost 0 bases, and 10 bases lay between the germline ends. Per germline, CDR1 MNHEY and CDR2 SVGAGI. This CDR3 region has 14 residues. CDR3 sequence (DNA): TGTGCCAGCAGTCGAGGCAGGACTAACTATGGCTACACCTTC. Encoded protein: CASSRGRTNYGYTF.